This TCR beta chain is drawn from a study of blood T cell repertoires in COVID-19. The repertoire was sequenced with immunoSEQ multiplex PCR; TCRdb's copy has only in-frame clones and lacks some. The data show about 270,000 clones, approximately 90% seen once. This CDR3 is 18 amino acids long. V lost 0 bases, J lost 0 bases, and 15 bases lay in between. Looked up from germline, CDR1 is SGDLS and CDR2 is YYNGEE. The chain has TRBV9 and TRBJ2-2; possible D gene TRBD2, 7 bases. The sample comprised PBMCs or T cells enriched from blood (not recorded which). The source is a woman aged 40 to 50 with acute COVID-19. The chain's CDR3 is CASSVAPFGGPNTGELFF. CDR3 nucleotides: TGTGCCAGCAGCGTAGCACCCTTCGGGGGGCCGAACACCGGGGAGCTGTTTTTT.